These 26 T cell receptor beta chains share one sample of origin, sequenced in a study of OX40 agonist ivuxolimab in advanced cancers. Profiling relied on immunoSEQ multiplex PCR, and the TCRdb table lists in-frame clones only, not all of them. This sample yields tens of thousands of clones, of which under 95% are seen a single time; around 15% belongs to the top ten. The sample in question was CD4+ or CD8+ T cells sorted from blood, obtained in a trial of the OX40 agonist ivuxolimab. These receptor sequences come from an adult with an advanced solid tumor such as melanoma, head and neck, liver or kidney cancer.

V and J are TRBV5-1 and TRBJ1-1, with 7 bases identical to TRBD1. V lost 0 bases to trimming and J lost 0 bases; unmatched junction nucleotides: 8. CDR1 is SGHRS and CDR2 is YFSETQ in the germline V gene. This CDR3 region has 17 residues. The CDR3 nucleotides read TGCGCCAGCAGCTTGGGGCAGGGGGAGGGGATGAACACTGAAGCTTTCTTT. Translating it yields CASSLGQGEGMNTEAFF.

This clone was observed once. The chain couples TRBV29-1 to TRBJ2-7, with TRBD1 matching over 7 bases. Germline CDR1 and CDR2: SQVTM and ANQGSEA. The V gene end was trimmed by 6 bases and the J gene end by 5 bases; junction bases not matched to a gene: 4. The CDR3 runs 11 residues. CDR3 DNA sequence: TGCAGCGTCCCGACAGGGCACGAGCAGTACTTC. It codes for CSVPTGHEQYF.

Details on this clone: The sample has other DNA sequences that encode this CDR3 too. The chain joins TRBV19 to TRBJ1-1; D remains unclear. The germline CDR1 and CDR2 sequences are LNHDA and SQIVND (reference sequence). V lost 2 bases to trimming and J lost 1 base, with 5 bases between them. The CDR3 contains 13 residues. The chain's CDR3 is CASSITGNTEAFF. The CDR3 DNA reads as TGTGCCAGTAGTATAACCGGGAACACTGAAGCTTTCTTT.

V is TRBV9 and J is TRBJ2-2; D unclear. Germline lookup yields CDR1 SGDLS and CDR2 YYNGEE. Trimming removed 3 bases at V and 0 bases at J, with 0 bases between. The CDR3 consists of 12 residues. The DNA of the CDR3 is TGTGCCAGCAGCGCGAACACCGGGGAGCTGTTTTTT. Translating gives CASSANTGELFF. Based on the CDR3 plus reference TRBV9 and TRBJ2-2, the full variable domain is DSGVTQTPKHLITATGQRVTLRCSPRSGDLSVYWYQQSLDQGLQFLIQYYNGEERAKGNILERFSAQQFPDLHSELNLSSLELGDSALYFCASSANTGELFFGEGSRLTVL.

The J gene is TRBJ2-7, the V gene TRBV19, with 9 bases aligning to TRBD1. From germline, CDR1 is LNHDA and CDR2 SQIVND (reference sequence). V lost 5 bases to trimming and J lost 4 bases; unmatched junction nucleotides: 9. The CDR3 is 15 residues long. CDR3 residues: CASSAGTGRFYEQYF. CDR3 sequence (DNA): TGTGCCAGTAGTGCCGGGACAGGGCGTTTTTACGAGCAGTACTTC. Based on the CDR3 plus reference TRBV19 and TRBJ2-7, the full variable domain is DGGITQSPKYLFRKEGQNVTLSCEQNLNHDAMYWYRQDPGQGLRLIYYSQIVNDFQKGDIAEGYSVSREKKESFPLTVTSAQKNPTAFYLCASSAGTGRFYEQYFGPGTRLTVT.

This sequence joins TRBV7-9 and TRBJ2-7, with a possible D match to TRBD2 (6 bases). CDR1 and CDR2 (germline): SEHNR, FQNEAQ (reference sequence). The CDR3 loop spans 15 amino acids. The V end lost 5 bases, the J end lost 2 bases, and 16 bases lay between the germline ends. The CDR3 loop is CASSPSPGLPYEQYF. In nucleotides, the CDR3 is TGTGCCAGCAGCCCCTCACCGGGACTGCCCTACGAGCAGTACTTC.

J is TRBJ2-7 and V is TRBV5-5; unclear D gene. Germline values: CDR1 SGHKS, CDR2 YYEKEE (reference sequence). This CDR3 comprises 12 residues. V was cut by 0 bases and J by 3 bases, with 4 bases left in between. The CDR3 sequence: CASSLVGYEQYF. The CDR3 bases are TGTGCCAGCAGCTTGGTTGGCTACGAGCAGTACTTC.

This clone was picked up one time. V usage is TRBV4-3 and J usage is TRBJ2-7; TRBD2 is a possible D gene (6 bases). V lost 2 bases and J 1 base, leaving 18 bases between the germline ends. There are 17 residues in the CDR3. CDR1 is LGHNA, CDR2 YSLEER, per germline. The DNA of the CDR3 is TGCGCCAGCAGCCAAACCCCCGGAGGGGTCTTTTCCTACGAGCAGTACTTC. Amino acid sequence: CASSQTPGGVFSYEQYF.

The genes are TRBV7-9 and TRBJ1-5; weak D call: TRBD1 (6 bases). From germline, CDR1 is SEHNR and CDR2 FQNEAQ (reference sequence). The V end was cut by 1 base, the J end by 6 bases, with 13 bases between. The CDR3 length is 15 residues. The CDR3 bases are TGTGCCAGCAGCTTAGATGAGGAGGGGGGTCAGCCCCAGCATTTT. It yields the protein CASSLDEEGGQPQHF.

The genes are TRBV4-3 and TRBJ2-1; D possibly uses TRBD1 or TRBD2 (5 bases each). From germline, CDR1 is LGHNA and CDR2 YSLEER. The CDR3 length is 20 residues. Deletions cut 1 base from V and 0 bases from J, with 22 bases between. The CDR3 loop is CASSQAPGTAFGVSYNEQFF. The CDR3, as DNA: TGCGCCAGCAGCCAAGCACCCGGGACCGCCTTCGGCGTCTCCTACAATGAGCAGTTCTTC.

The DNA for the CDR3 is TGTGCCAGCAGCCACGGAAATACTAACTATGGCTACACCTTC. This encodes CASSHGNTNYGYTF. This chain links TRBV7-9 with TRBJ1-2; no reliable D call. This CDR3 has 14 residues. Germline CDR1 SEHNR, CDR2 FQNEAQ (reference sequence). Trimming shortened V by 5 bases and J by 0 bases, and 10 bases separated the two germline ends.

This clone was seen only once. The J gene is TRBJ1-4, the V gene TRBV18; no firm D call. Germline CDR1 reads KGHSH; CDR2 reads LQKENI. The CDR3 consists of 15 residues. V shed 4 bases and J shed 1 base, with 10 bases lying between them. Here the CDR3 reads CASSLTPGTNEKLFF. Here the CDR3 DNA reads TGTGCCAGCTCACTCACCCCAGGAACTAATGAAAAACTGTTTTTT.

In nucleotides, the CDR3 is TGTGCCACCAGCAGATCCTCCTCCAGCGGGGGCCACCAAGAGACCCAGTACTTC. It is translated as CATSRSSSSGGHQETQYF. The J gene is TRBJ2-5, the V gene TRBV15; 8 nucleotides line up with TRBD2. V lost 2 bases and J lost 0; bases outside the gene matches: 11. The CDR3 totals 18 residues. CDR1 is LNHNV and CDR2 is YYDKDF in the germline V gene (reference sequence).

The chain combines TRBV7-9 with TRBJ2-5, with TRBD1 identical over 11 bases. The CDR3 runs to 15 residues. V dropped 6 bases and J dropped 5; count of bases not matched to a gene: 8. Germline CDR1 and CDR2: SEHNR and FQNEAQ (reference sequence). DNA for the CDR3: TGTGCCAGCAGTCAAAGGACAGGGGGCGGGGAGACCCAGTACTTC. This codes for CASSQRTGGGETQYF. The full variable domain, rest sourced from reference TRBV7-9 and TRBJ2-5, is DTGVSQNPRHKITKRGQNVTFRCDPISEHNRLYWYRQTLGQGPEFLTYFQNEAQLEKSRLLSDRFSAERPKGSFSTLEIQRTEQGDSAMYLCASSQRTGGGETQYFGPGTRLLVL.

The chain combines TRBV14 with TRBJ2-3, with D maybe TRBD2 (6 bases). The V end was cut by 1 base, the J end by 6 bases, with 17 bases between. This CDR3 is 16 amino acids long. Germline CDR1 and CDR2: SGHDN and FVKESK. CDR3 DNA: TGTGCCAGCAGCCAAGGGCCAGCGGAGGGCCCTGATACGCAGTATTTT. Amino acid sequence: CASSQGPAEGPDTQYF.

The chain couples TRBV27 to TRBJ1-2, with a tentative D call TRBD1 (5 bases). V lost 7 bases and J 2 bases, leaving 17 bases between the germline ends. CDR1 and CDR2 from the germline V gene are MNHEY and SMNVEV (reference sequence). CDR3 length: 15 residues. CDR3 DNA: TGTGCCAGCACCGCTATTGGGGGTCTGAACTATGGCTACACCTTC. Translation gives CASTAIGGLNYGYTF.

The genes are TRBV4-3 and TRBJ2-4; perhaps TRBD2 as D (7 bases). The CDR3 extends over 17 amino acids. Between the trimmed V and J ends, which lost 0 bases and 9 bases, there was a span of 21 bases. CDR1 LGHNA and CDR2 YSLEER come from the germline V gene. The CDR3: CASSQDLGARGLGIQYF. CDR3 coding DNA: TGCGCCAGCAGCCAAGATCTGGGGGCGCGGGGGTTAGGCATTCAGTACTTC.

The V call is TRBV11-2, the J call TRBJ2-7; D tentatively reads TRBD1 or TRBD2 (5 bases each). CDR1 and CDR2 from the germline V gene are SGHAT and FQNNGV. V gave up 6 bases and J gave up 0 bases, with 15 bases separating them. The CDR3 spans 15 residues. The CDR3 here is CASRSWDGVSYEQYF. DNA for the CDR3: TGTGCCAGCAGGTCGTGGGACGGGGTCTCCTACGAGCAGTACTTC. Together with reference TRBV11-2 and TRBJ2-7, the CDR3 gives the full variable domain: EAGVAQSPRYKIIEKRQSVAFWCNPISGHATLYWYQQILGQGPKLLIQFQNNGVVDDSQLPKDRFSAERLKGVDSTLKIQPAKLEDSAVYLCASRSWDGVSYEQYFGPGTRLTVT.

The CDR3 region has the DNA TGCGCCAGCAGCCAAGTCAAGGGTTACGAGCAGTACTTC. It is translated as CASSQVKGYEQYF. The chain links TRBV4-3 to TRBJ2-7; D unresolved. The CDR3 contains 13 residues. Germline values: CDR1 LGHNA, CDR2 YSLEER. The V end was cut by 1 base, the J end by 4 bases, with 8 bases between.

This chain uses TRBV4-1 with TRBJ2-1, with D uncertain. The CDR3 extends over 16 amino acids. CDR1 and CDR2 (germline): MGHRA, YSYEKL. Between the trimmed V and J ends, which lost 1 base and 8 bases, there was a span of 18 bases. CDR3 loop: CASSQVAASSVYEQFF. The CDR3 coding sequence is TGCGCCAGCAGCCAAGTCGCCGCTTCCAGCGTCTATGAGCAGTTCTTC.

The rearrangement joins TRBV13 to TRBJ2-7, with 8 positions matching TRBD1. The CDR3 runs 14 residues. The J segment lost 4 bases and the V segment lost 4 bases, leaving 6 bases of the junction unmatched. The germline V gene has CDR1 PRHDT and CDR2 FYEKMQ (reference sequence). As DNA, the CDR3 is TGTGCCAGCAGCTCTGACAGGGGAGATTACGAGCAGTACTTC. Residues: CASSSDRGDYEQYF.

The rearrangement uses TRBV4-3 and TRBJ1-1, with 8 positions matching TRBD1. The CDR3 runs to 17 residues. Germline V CDR1 and CDR2: LGHNA, YSLEER. J gave up 3 bases and V 1 base, and 10 bases lay outside the gene matches. The CDR3 bases are TGCGCCAGCAGCCAAGTGGGGACAGGTTATAAGGACACTGAAGCTTTCTTT. This gives the protein CASSQVGTGYKDTEAFF.

The chain uses TRBV11-2 and TRBJ1-2; 8 bases agree with TRBD1. The J segment lost 4 bases and the V segment lost 5 bases, leaving 3 bases of the junction unmatched. The germline gives CDR1 SGHAT, CDR2 FQNNGV. This CDR3 region has 13 residues. CDR3 region: CASSDDRGYGYTF. The CDR3 nucleotides are TGTGCCAGCAGCGACGACAGGGGCTATGGCTACACCTTC.

With respect to this clone: Other DNA sequences in the sample encode the same CDR3. This sequence joins TRBV6-5 and TRBJ1-1; D unresolved. The V end was cut by 0 bases, the J end by 0 bases, with 2 bases between. CDR3 length: 13 residues. Looked up from germline, CDR1 is MNHEY and CDR2 is SVGAGI. The CDR3 sequence: CASSYSLNTEAFF. The CDR3 DNA reads TGTGCCAGCAGTTACTCACTGAACACTGAAGCTTTCTTT.

The V call is TRBV28, the J call TRBJ2-6; no firm D call. This CDR3 comprises 14 residues. V gave up 8 bases and J gave up 2 bases, with 10 bases separating them. Germline CDR1 and CDR2: MDHEN and SYDVKM. CDR3 amino acids: CASLSETGANVLTF. In DNA form, the CDR3 reads TGTGCCAGCCTATCGGAAACTGGGGCCAACGTCCTGACTTTC.

This rearrangement joins TRBV6-6 to TRBJ2-1, with D unresolved. Germline V gives CDR1 MNHNY, CDR2 SVGAGI (reference sequence). Trimming took off 2 bases at V and 15 bases at J, with 23 bases between the two ends. This CDR3 has 15 residues. CDR3 nucleotides: TGTGCCAGCAGTTACGGTGGTAGTCTGCCCCACATCCCGTTCTTC. Its protein is CASSYGGSLPHIPFF.